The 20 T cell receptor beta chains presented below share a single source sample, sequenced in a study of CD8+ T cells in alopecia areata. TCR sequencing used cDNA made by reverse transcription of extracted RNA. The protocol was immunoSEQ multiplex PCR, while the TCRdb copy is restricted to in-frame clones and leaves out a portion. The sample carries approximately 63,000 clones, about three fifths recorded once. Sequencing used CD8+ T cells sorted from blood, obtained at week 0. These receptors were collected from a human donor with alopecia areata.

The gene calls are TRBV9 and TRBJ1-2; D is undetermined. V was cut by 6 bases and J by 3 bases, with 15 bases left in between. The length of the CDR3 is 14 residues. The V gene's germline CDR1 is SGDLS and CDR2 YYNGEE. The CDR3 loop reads CASTPSGTHYGYTF. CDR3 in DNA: TGTGCCAGCACCCCCAGCGGCACGCACTATGGCTACACCTTC.

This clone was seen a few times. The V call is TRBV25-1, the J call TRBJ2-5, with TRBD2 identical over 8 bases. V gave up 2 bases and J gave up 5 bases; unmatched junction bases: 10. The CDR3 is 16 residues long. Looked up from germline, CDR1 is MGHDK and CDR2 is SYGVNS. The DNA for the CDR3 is TGTGCCAGCAGTGAAACTAAAGGGGCTAGCGGGGAGACCCAGTACTTC. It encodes CASSETKGASGETQYF.

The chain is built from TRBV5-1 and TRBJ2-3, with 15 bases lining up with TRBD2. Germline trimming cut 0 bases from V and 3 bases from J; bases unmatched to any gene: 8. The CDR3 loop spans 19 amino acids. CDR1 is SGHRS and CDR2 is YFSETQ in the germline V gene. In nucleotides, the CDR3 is TGCGCCAGCAGCTTGGGCCTACCGGGACTAGCGGGGGGTACAGATACGCAGTATTTT. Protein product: CASSLGLPGLAGGTDTQYF.

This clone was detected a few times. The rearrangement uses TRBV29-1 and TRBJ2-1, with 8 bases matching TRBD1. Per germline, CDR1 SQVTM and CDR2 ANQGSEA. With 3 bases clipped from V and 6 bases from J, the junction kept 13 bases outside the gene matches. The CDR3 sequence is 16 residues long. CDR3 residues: CSVEGRQGLGTNEQFF. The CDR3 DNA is TGCAGCGTTGAGGGCCGACAGGGGTTGGGGACCAATGAGCAGTTCTTC.

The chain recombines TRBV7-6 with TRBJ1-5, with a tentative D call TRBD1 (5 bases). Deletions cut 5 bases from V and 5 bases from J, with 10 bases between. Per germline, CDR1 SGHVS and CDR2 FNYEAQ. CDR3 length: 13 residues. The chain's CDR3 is CASSGQEHQPQHF. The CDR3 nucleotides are TGTGCCAGCAGCGGACAAGAGCATCAGCCCCAGCATTTT. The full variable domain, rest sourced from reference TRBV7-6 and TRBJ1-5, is GAGVSQSPRYKVTKRGQDVALRCDPISGHVSLYWYRQALGQGPEFLTYFNYEAQQDKSGLPNDRFSAERPEGSISTLTIQRTEQRDSAMYRCASSGQEHQPQHFGDGTRLSIL.

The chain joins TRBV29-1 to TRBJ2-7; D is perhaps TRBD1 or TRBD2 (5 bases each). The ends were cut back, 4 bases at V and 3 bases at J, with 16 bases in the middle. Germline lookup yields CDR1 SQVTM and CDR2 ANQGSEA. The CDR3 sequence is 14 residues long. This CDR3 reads CSVVLGEKIYEQYF. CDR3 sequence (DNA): TGCAGCGTTGTATTGGGGGAAAAAATCTACGAGCAGTACTTC.

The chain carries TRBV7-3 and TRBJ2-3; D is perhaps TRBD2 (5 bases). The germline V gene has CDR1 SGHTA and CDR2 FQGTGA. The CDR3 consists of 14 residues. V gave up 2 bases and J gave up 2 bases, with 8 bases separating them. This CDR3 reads CASSLAGSTDTQYF. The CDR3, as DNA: TGTGCCAGCAGCTTAGCGGGCTCCACAGATACGCAGTATTTT.

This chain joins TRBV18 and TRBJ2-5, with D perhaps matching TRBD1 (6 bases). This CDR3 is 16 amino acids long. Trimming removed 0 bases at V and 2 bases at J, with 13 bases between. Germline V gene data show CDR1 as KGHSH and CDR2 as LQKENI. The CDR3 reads CASSPPTSGVQETQYF. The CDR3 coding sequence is TGTGCCAGCTCACCACCTACTTCAGGGGTGCAAGAGACCCAGTACTTC.

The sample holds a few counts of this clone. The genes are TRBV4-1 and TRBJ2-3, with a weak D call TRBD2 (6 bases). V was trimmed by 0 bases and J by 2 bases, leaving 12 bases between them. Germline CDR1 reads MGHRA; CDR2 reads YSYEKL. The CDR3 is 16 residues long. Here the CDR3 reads CASSQEGGSLTDTQYF. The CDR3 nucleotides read TGCGCCAGCAGCCAAGAGGGGGGATCCCTCACAGATACGCAGTATTTT.

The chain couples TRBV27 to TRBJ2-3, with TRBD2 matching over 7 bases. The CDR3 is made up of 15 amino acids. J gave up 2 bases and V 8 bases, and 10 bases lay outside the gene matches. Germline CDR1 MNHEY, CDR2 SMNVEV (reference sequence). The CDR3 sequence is CASHLSGGSTDTQYF. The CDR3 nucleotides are TGTGCCAGCCACCTCTCCGGGGGGTCCACAGATACGCAGTATTTT.

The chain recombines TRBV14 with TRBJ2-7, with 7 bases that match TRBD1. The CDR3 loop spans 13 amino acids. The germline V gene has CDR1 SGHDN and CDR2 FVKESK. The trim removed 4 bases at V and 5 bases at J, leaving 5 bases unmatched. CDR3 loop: CASSPDRSHEQYF. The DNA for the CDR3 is TGTGCCAGCAGCCCGGACAGGTCCCACGAGCAGTACTTC. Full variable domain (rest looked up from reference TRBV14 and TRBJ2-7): EAGVTQFPSHSVIEKGQTVTLRCDPISGHDNLYWYRRVMGKEIKFLLHFVKESKQDESGMPNNRFLAERTGGTYSTLKVQPAELEDSGVYFCASSPDRSHEQYFGPGTRLTVT.

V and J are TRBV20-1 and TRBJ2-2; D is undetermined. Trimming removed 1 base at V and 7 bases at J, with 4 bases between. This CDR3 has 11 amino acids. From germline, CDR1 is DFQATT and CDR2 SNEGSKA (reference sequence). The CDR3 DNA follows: TGCAGTGCTAGAGTGAGCGGGGAGCTGTTTTTT. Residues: CSARVSGELFF.

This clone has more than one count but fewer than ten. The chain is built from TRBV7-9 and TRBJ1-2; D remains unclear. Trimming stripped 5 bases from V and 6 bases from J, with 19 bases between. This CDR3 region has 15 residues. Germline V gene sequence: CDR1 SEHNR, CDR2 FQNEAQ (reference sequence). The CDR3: CASSQHLGGDNGYTF. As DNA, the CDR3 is TGTGCCAGCAGCCAACACCTGGGCGGGGATAATGGCTACACCTTC.

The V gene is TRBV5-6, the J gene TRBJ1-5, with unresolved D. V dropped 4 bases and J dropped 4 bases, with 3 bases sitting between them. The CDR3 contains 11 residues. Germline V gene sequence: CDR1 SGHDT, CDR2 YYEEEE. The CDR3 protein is CASSRNQPQHF. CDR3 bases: TGTGCCAGCAGCCGTAATCAGCCCCAGCATTTT.

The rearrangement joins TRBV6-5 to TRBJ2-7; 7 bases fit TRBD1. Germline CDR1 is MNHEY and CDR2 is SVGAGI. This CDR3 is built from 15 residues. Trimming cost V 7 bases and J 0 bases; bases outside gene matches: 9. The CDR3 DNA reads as TGTGCCAGCACCCCCGACAGGGAAAGCTCCTACGAGCAGTACTTC. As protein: CASTPDRESSYEQYF.

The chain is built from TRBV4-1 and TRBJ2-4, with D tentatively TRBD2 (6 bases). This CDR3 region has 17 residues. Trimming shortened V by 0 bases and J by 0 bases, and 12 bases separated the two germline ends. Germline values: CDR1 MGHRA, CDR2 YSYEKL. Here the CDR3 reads CASSQDWRGLAKNIQYF. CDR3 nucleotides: TGCGCCAGCAGCCAAGATTGGCGGGGACTAGCCAAAAACATTCAGTACTTC.

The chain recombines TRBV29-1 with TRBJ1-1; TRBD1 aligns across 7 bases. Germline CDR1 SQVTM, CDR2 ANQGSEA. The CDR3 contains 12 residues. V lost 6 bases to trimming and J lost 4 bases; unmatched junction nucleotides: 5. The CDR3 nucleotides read TGCAGCGTCCGACAGGGTTTCACTGAAGCTTTCTTT. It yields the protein CSVRQGFTEAFF.

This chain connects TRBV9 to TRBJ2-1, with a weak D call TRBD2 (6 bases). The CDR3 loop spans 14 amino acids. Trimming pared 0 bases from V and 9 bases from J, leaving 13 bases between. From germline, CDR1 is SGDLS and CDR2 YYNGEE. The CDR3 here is CASSVEAGIPEQFF. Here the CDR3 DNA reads TGTGCCAGCAGCGTAGAGGCGGGAATCCCTGAGCAGTTCTTC.

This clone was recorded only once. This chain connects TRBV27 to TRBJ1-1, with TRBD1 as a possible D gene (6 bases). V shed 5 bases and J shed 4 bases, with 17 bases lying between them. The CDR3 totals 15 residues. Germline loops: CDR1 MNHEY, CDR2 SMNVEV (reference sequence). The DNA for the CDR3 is TGTGCCAGCAGTCACCCGGGGGGCGGGGCCACTGAAGCTTTCTTT. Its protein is CASSHPGGGATEAFF.

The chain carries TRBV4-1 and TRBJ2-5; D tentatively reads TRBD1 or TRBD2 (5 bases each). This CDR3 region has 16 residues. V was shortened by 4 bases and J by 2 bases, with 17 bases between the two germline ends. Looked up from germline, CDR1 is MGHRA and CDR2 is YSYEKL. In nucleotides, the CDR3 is TGCGCCAGCAGCCCGCCCCGTGGAGAGGGGCAAGAGACCCAGTACTTC. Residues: CASSPPRGEGQETQYF.